The next 25 T cell receptor beta chains were all read from a single sample in a study of cytotoxic CD8 clonotypes in ibrutinib-treated CLL. The method was immunoSEQ multiplex PCR; TCRdb's version includes in-frame clones alone and lacks a portion of them. The sample shows approximately 150,000 clones, nearly 90% of them seen only once. Sequencing was performed on PBMCs, taken at disease progression, from a patient treated with ibrutinib. Every receptor here comes from a human donor with chronic lymphocytic leukemia.

The CDR3 sequence is CASSQVGTSGTDTQYF. In DNA form, the CDR3 reads TGCGCCAGCAGCCAAGTAGGGACTAGCGGGACAGATACGCAGTATTTT. The chain carries TRBV4-3 and TRBJ2-3, with 12 bases identical to TRBD2. In germline, CDR1 is LGHNA, CDR2 YSLEER. V lost 1 base and J lost 3; bases outside the gene matches: 2. The CDR3 sequence is 16 residues long.

The chain is built from TRBV11-2 and TRBJ2-5; 10 positions agree with TRBD2. This CDR3 is 15 amino acids long. J lost 5 bases, V lost 4 bases, and 7 bases had no gene match. Per the germline V gene, CDR1 is SGHAT and CDR2 is FQNNGV. The CDR3 region is CASSWGGSGRETQYF. In DNA form, the CDR3 reads TGTGCCAGCAGCTGGGGGGGTAGCGGGAGGGAGACCCAGTACTTC.

The chain couples TRBV15 to TRBJ2-2, with a possible D match to TRBD2 (6 bases). Trimming pared 6 bases from V and 4 bases from J, leaving 15 bases between. Germline V gives CDR1 LNHNV, CDR2 YYDKDF (reference sequence). CDR3 length equals 15 residues. CDR3 loop: CATSLYHGSTGELFF. The CDR3 DNA reads TGTGCCACCAGTCTATACCACGGGAGCACCGGGGAGCTGTTTTTT.

As DNA, the CDR3 is TGTGCCAGCAGCTTTAGCGGCTACGAGCAGTACTTC. Residues: CASSFSGYEQYF. The chain has TRBV28 and TRBJ2-7, with D possibly being TRBD2 (6 bases). The CDR3 contains 12 residues. The germline gives CDR1 MDHEN, CDR2 SYDVKM. The V end was cut by 6 bases, the J end by 3 bases, with 9 bases between.

For the CDR3, the DNA is TGTGCCAGCAGCGCGCAAGGACAGGGCCTCTCCTACGAGCAGTACTTC. It yields the protein CASSAQGQGLSYEQYF. The rearrangement links TRBV7-9 to TRBJ2-7; 8 bases fit TRBD1. There are 16 residues in the CDR3. The V gene's germline CDR1 is SEHNR and CDR2 FQNEAQ (reference sequence). The junction had 9 bases not matched to a gene; V was cut back by 5 bases and J by 0 bases.

The V gene is TRBV15, the J gene TRBJ1-2; 9 nucleotides agree with TRBD1. The V and J ends lost 5 bases and 4 bases, in that order; junction bases with no gene match: 11. Germline lookup yields CDR1 LNHNV and CDR2 YYDKDF (reference sequence). The CDR3 sequence is 16 residues long. CDR3 sequence (DNA): TGTGCCACCAGCCAAAGCTTACAGGGGGCCTTCTATGGCTACACCTTC. The encoded protein is CATSQSLQGAFYGYTF.

This chain connects TRBV5-1 to TRBJ2-7; 7 bases agree with TRBD2. Germline V lookup: CDR1 SGHRS, CDR2 YFSETQ. The CDR3 spans 17 residues. V gave up 0 bases and J gave up 6 bases; unmatched junction bases: 15. CDR3 DNA: TGCGCCAGCAGCTTGGCAACGGGAGGTGAGGGGCACTCCGAGCAGTACTTC. Translation: CASSLATGGEGHSEQYF.

This clone was seen once. The chain recombines TRBV10-3 with TRBJ2-7; no reliable D call. Germline CDR1 reads ENHRY; CDR2 reads SYGVKD. This CDR3 region has 11 residues. V lost 8 bases to trimming and J lost 2 bases, with 7 bases between them. The CDR3 DNA is TGTGCCATCGGCGTGACCTACGAGCAGTACTTC. Amino acids: CAIGVTYEQYF.

This rearrangement joins TRBV11-1 to TRBJ2-7; D perhaps matches TRBD2 (6 bases). Trimming shortened V by 1 base and J by 4 bases, and 14 bases separated the two germline ends. The CDR3 has 15 residues. Germline assignment: CDR1 SGHAT and CDR2 FQDESV (reference sequence). CDR3 sequence: CASSLERGATYEQYF. In DNA, the CDR3 is TGTGCCAGCAGCTTAGAACGCGGGGCAACTTACGAGCAGTACTTC. The variable domain in full, with the rest retrieved from reference TRBV11-1 and TRBJ2-7, is EAEVAQSPRYKITEKSQAVAFWCDPISGHATLYWYRQILGQGPELLVQFQDESVVDDSQLPKDRFSAERLKGVDSTLKIQPAELGDSAMYLCASSLERGATYEQYFGPGTRLTVT.

About this clone itself: One end of the junction fails to match germline, which may point to a read error. CDR3 nucleotides: TGTGCCACCAGCAGAGAAGGCAAACAGCCCCAGCATTTT. Translation: CATSREGKQPQHF. J is TRBJ1-5 and V is TRBV15; no clear D. Germline loops: CDR1 LNHNV, CDR2 YYDKDF (reference sequence). The CDR3 consists of 13 residues. The whole variable domain, filled in from reference TRBV15 and TRBJ1-5, reads DAMVIQNPRYQVTQFGKPVTLSCSQTLNHNVMYWYQQKSSQAPKLLFHYYDKDFNNEADTPDNFQSRRPNTSFCFLDIRSPGLGDTAMYLCATSREGKQPQHFGDGTRLSIL.

CDR3 sequence reads: CASRRDKTNEKLFF. As DNA, the CDR3 is TGTGCCAGCAGGCGGGACAAGACTAATGAAAAACTGTTTTTT. The V gene is TRBV2, the J gene TRBJ1-4, with D perhaps TRBD1 (6 bases). The V gene's germline CDR1 is SNHLY and CDR2 FYNNEI. Trimming cost V 6 bases and J 2 bases, with 10 bases left between them. The CDR3 consists of 14 residues.

This clone was seen a single time. CDR3 protein: CASSARAVNEQYF. The DNA for the CDR3 is TGTGCCAGCAGCGCTAGGGCAGTAAACGAGCAGTACTTC. The V call is TRBV7-9, the J call TRBJ2-7, with D uncertain. Germline values: CDR1 SEHNR, CDR2 FQNEAQ (reference sequence). V lost 5 bases and J lost 5, with 13 bases in between. This CDR3 is built from 13 residues.

The V gene is TRBV7-9, the J gene TRBJ1-5; 9 bases line up with TRBD1. Germline lookup yields CDR1 SEHNR and CDR2 FQNEAQ (reference sequence). This CDR3 region has 17 residues. Trimming cost V 3 bases and J 5 bases; bases outside gene matches: 11. In nucleotides, the CDR3 is TGTGCCAGCAGCTTTAGTACGGGACAGGGTGCGGATCAGCCCCAGCATTTT. Translated, it gives CASSFSTGQGADQPQHF.

The chain carries TRBV5-6 and TRBJ1-2, with a weak D call TRBD1 (5 bases). The CDR3 consists of 13 residues. Germline values: CDR1 SGHDT, CDR2 YYEEEE. Trimming took 4 bases from V and 8 from J, leaving 15 bases between them. The CDR3 region is CASSGGNAWGYTF. CDR3 DNA sequence: TGTGCCAGCAGCGGGGGGAACGCCTGGGGCTACACCTTC.

The V gene is TRBV2, the J gene TRBJ2-5, with 9 bases fitting TRBD1. With V trimmed by 2 bases and J by 4 bases, 8 bases remained unmatched. The CDR3 consists of 16 residues. CDR1 SNHLY and CDR2 FYNNEI come from the germline V gene. CDR3 sequence (DNA): TGTGCCAGCAGTGAATCCACAGGGGGCGAGAGAGAGACCCAGTACTTC. Its translation: CASSESTGGERETQYF.

The rearrangement links TRBV19 to TRBJ1-1; a weak D match, TRBD1 (5 bases). This CDR3 is built from 17 residues. The V end lost 7 bases, the J end lost 3 bases, and 24 bases lay between the germline ends. Per the germline V gene, CDR1 is LNHDA and CDR2 is SQIVND (reference sequence). Here the CDR3 DNA reads TGTGCCAGTATCCCGGCGGGGGGTTCCGGGTCGGACACTGAAGCTTTCTTT. It yields the protein CASIPAGGSGSDTEAFF.

The chain couples TRBV28 to TRBJ1-3, with D maybe TRBD1 (5 bases). The CDR3 totals 17 residues. The V gene lost 5 bases and the J gene lost 7 bases, with 24 bases spanning the gap. CDR1 is MDHEN and CDR2 is SYDVKM in the germline V gene. The CDR3 here is CASSQSAKGHGRNTIYF. CDR3 bases: TGTGCCAGCAGTCAATCCGCAAAAGGACACGGCCGGAACACCATATATTTT.

The rearrangement uses TRBV6-5 and TRBJ2-1; TRBD2 matches at 10 bases. The length of the CDR3 is 16 residues. The junction had 10 bases not matched to a gene; V was cut back by 2 bases and J by 9 bases. The germline V gene has CDR1 MNHEY and CDR2 SVGAGI. CDR3 nucleotide sequence: TGTGCCAGCAGTTACGAGAGCGGGAGGGCCCTCGGTGAGCAGTTCTTC. Translated: CASSYESGRALGEQFF.

The rearrangement uses TRBV7-3 and TRBJ2-7; D gene ambiguous. V was cut by 5 bases and J by 4 bases, with 18 bases left in between. From germline, CDR1 is SGHTA and CDR2 FQGTGA. The CDR3 is made up of 15 amino acids. CDR3: CASSPNPGSRYEQYF. CDR3 nucleotides: TGTGCCAGCAGCCCGAACCCCGGATCGCGATACGAGCAGTACTTC.

V gene TRBV2 combines with J gene TRBJ2-1; TRBD2 aligns across 7 bases. The CDR3 length is 14 residues. The V and J ends lost 2 bases and 4 bases, in that order; junction bases with no gene match: 2. Germline V gene sequence: CDR1 SNHLY, CDR2 FYNNEI. CDR3 loop: CASSERGGYNEQFF. DNA for the CDR3: TGTGCCAGCAGTGAACGGGGAGGGTACAATGAGCAGTTCTTC.

V and J are TRBV6-5 and TRBJ2-7; 9 bases are a match to TRBD2. Unmatched junction bases numbered 9, after V lost 6 bases and J lost 6 bases. Germline-derived CDR1 and CDR2 are MNHEY and SVGAGI. This CDR3 is built from 14 residues. This CDR3 is CASSRSGSLGEQYF. CDR3 nucleotides: TGTGCCAGCAGCCGTAGCGGGAGCTTAGGCGAGCAGTACTTC.

V usage is TRBV18 and J usage is TRBJ2-2; 10 bases are a match to TRBD2. CDR3 length equals 17 residues. V trimming: 3 bases; J trimming: 5 bases; junction bases outside the gene matches: 9. Germline assignment: CDR1 KGHSH and CDR2 LQKENI. In DNA form, the CDR3 reads TGTGCCAGCTCACCTGGACAGCGGGAGGGCCCGACCGGGGAGCTGTTTTTT. This codes for CASSPGQREGPTGELFF. The full variable domain, its missing parts supplied by reference TRBV18 and TRBJ2-2, is NAGVMQNPRHLVRRRGQEARLRCSPMKGHSHVYWYRQLPEEGLKFMVYLQKENIIDESGMPKERFSAEFPKEGPSILRIQQVVRGDSAAYFCASSPGQREGPTGELFFGEGSRLTVL.

This rearrangement joins TRBV7-9 to TRBJ2-2; 9 bases match TRBD1. There are 17 residues in the CDR3. V shed 2 bases, J shed 4 bases, and the junction held 8 bases outside the gene matches. CDR1 SEHNR and CDR2 FQNEAQ come from the germline V gene (reference sequence). The CDR3: CASSLHVSTGGTGELFF. DNA for the CDR3: TGTGCCAGCAGCTTACATGTGTCGACAGGGGGCACCGGGGAGCTGTTTTTT.

This chain connects TRBV27 to TRBJ1-5; possible D gene TRBD1, 6 bases. V was trimmed by 6 bases and J by 0 bases, leaving 12 bases between them. The CDR3 length is 15 residues. Looked up from germline, CDR1 is MNHEY and CDR2 is SMNVEV (reference sequence). The CDR3 DNA follows: TGTGCCAGCAGCCCGCCAGGGGATAGCAATCAGCCCCAGCATTTT. Encoded protein: CASSPPGDSNQPQHF.

Only a few counts were recorded for this clone. This CDR3 is CASSARQGMNTEAFF. Here the CDR3 DNA reads TGTGCCAGCAGCGCTCGACAGGGTATGAACACTGAAGCTTTCTTT. This chain joins TRBV7-6 and TRBJ1-1; 7 nucleotides agree with TRBD1. CDR1 SGHVS and CDR2 FNYEAQ come from the germline V gene. The V gene end was trimmed by 5 bases and the J gene end by 0 bases; junction bases not matched to a gene: 6. This CDR3 contains 15 residues.